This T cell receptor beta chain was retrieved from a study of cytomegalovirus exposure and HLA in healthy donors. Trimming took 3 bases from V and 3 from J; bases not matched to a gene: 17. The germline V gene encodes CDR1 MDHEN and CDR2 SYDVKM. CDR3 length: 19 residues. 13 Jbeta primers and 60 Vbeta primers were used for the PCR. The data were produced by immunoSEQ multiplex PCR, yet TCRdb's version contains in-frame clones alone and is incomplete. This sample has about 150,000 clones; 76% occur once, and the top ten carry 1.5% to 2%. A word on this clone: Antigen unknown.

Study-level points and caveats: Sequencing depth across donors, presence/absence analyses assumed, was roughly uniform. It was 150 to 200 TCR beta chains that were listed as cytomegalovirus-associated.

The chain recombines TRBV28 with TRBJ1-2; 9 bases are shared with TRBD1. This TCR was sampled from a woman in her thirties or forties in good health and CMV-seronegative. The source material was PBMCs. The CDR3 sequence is CASSLSGNTGTGSDYGYTF. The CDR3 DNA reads TGTGCCAGCAGTTTGTCCGGCAATACCGGGACAGGGTCGGACTATGGCTACACCTTC.